These 6 T cell receptor beta chains originate from one sample sequenced in a study of CD8 T cells in Susac syndrome. Reverse transcription of roughly 0.5 to 1 ug RNA was carried out with random hexamers. MiXCR, run by TCRdb on the immunoSEQ multiplex PCR reads, gives a single entry per CDR3 protein. The table lists about 190,000 distinct CDR3 sequences, almost 96% of them singletons, with 0.098% in the top ten. Sequencing was carried out using CD4+ T cells from PBMCs. Receptors were obtained from a human donor with Susac syndrome.

The V and J genes are TRBV24-1 and TRBJ2-1, with TRBD2 as a possible D gene (6 bases). V was shortened by 2 bases and J by 0 bases, with 10 bases between the two germline ends. The CDR3 contains 16 residues. Germline V gene sequence: CDR1 KGHDR, CDR2 SFDVKD. CDR3 nucleotide sequence: TGTGCCACCAGTGATTCGGGGGTGAGCTCCTACAATGAGCAGTTCTTC. Encoded protein: CATSDSGVSSYNEQFF.

This clonotype has only one observation. V and J are TRBV28 and TRBJ2-1; 15 positions match TRBD2. V was pared by 4 bases and J by 6 bases, with 4 bases of the junction left unmatched. CDR3 size: 16 residues. Looked up from germline, CDR1 is MDHEN and CDR2 is SYDVKM. CDR3 sequence reads: CASSSGLAGGFNEQFF. CDR3 bases: TGTGCCAGCAGTTCCGGACTAGCGGGGGGGTTCAATGAGCAGTTCTTC.

V gene TRBV6-1 combines with J gene TRBJ2-6; 8 positions match TRBD2. Germline CDR1 is MNHNS and CDR2 is SASEGT. The trim removed 6 bases at V and 0 bases at J, leaving 10 bases unmatched. The CDR3 consists of 18 residues. In nucleotides, the CDR3 is TGTGCCAGCAGCCCTACGGGACTAGACTTCTCTGGGGCCAACGTCCTGACTTTC. Its translation: CASSPTGLDFSGANVLTF.

The V gene is TRBV3-1, the J gene TRBJ1-2, with D possibly TRBD1 on 5 matching bases. The germline V gene has CDR1 LGHDT and CDR2 YNNKEL (reference sequence). V lost 0 bases and J 7 bases, leaving 15 bases between the germline ends. This CDR3 contains 15 residues. Here the CDR3 DNA reads TGTGCCAGCAGCCAAGAATCCCCGGGACGGAGTGGCTACACCTTC. Its translation is CASSQESPGRSGYTF.

The chain carries TRBV20-1 and TRBJ1-5; 7 bases are shared with TRBD1. Germline V CDR1 and CDR2: DFQATT, SNEGSKA (reference sequence). V gave up 5 bases and J gave up 6 bases; unmatched junction bases: 10. The CDR3 extends over 14 amino acids. The CDR3 protein is CSALTGYYSQPQHF. CDR3 nucleotides: TGCAGTGCTCTGACAGGGTATTATAGTCAGCCCCAGCATTTT.

This chain joins TRBV4-1 and TRBJ2-3, with D uncertain. The CDR3 covers 14 residues. Deletions cut 1 base from V and 0 bases from J, with 5 bases between. In germline, CDR1 is MGHRA, CDR2 YSYEKL. The CDR3 DNA sequence: TGCGCCAGCAGCCAAGGTGGCAGCACAGATACGCAGTATTTT. Translating gives CASSQGGSTDTQYF.